This TCR beta chain comes out of a study of T cell changes during pregnancy in multiple sclerosis. This CDR3 contains 15 residues. J gave up 2 bases and V 3 bases, and 6 bases lay outside the gene matches. CDR1 and CDR2 (germline): SGHTA, FQGNSA. Assay: immunoSEQ multiplex PCR; the TCRdb copy retains only in-frame clones and omits some. The table lists 35,000 or so clones, approximately 91% of them singletons, with 4.5% in the top ten. The V call is TRBV7-2, the J call TRBJ1-1; 7 positions agree with TRBD1. Material: peripheral blood, obtained in the second trimester of pregnancy. The clonotype comes from a female donor in good health, enrolled as a control in a pregnancy study. CDR3 in amino acids: CASSLTGILNTEAFF. The CDR3 DNA follows: TGTGCCAGCAGCTTGACAGGGATACTAAACACTGAAGCTTTCTTT.